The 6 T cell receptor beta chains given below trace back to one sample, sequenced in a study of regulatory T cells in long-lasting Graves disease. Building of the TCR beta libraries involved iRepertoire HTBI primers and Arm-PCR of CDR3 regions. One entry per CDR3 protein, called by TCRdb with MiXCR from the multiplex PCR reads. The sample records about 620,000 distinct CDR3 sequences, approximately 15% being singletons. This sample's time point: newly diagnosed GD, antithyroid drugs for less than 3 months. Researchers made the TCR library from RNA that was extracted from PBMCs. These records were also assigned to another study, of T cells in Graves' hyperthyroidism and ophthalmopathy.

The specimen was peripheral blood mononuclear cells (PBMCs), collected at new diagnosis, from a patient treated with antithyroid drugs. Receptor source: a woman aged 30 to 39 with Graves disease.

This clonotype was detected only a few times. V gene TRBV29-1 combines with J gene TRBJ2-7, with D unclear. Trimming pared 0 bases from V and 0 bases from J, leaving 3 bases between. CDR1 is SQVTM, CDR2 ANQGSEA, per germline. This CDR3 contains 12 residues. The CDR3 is CSVEDDSYEQYF. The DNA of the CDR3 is TGCAGCGTTGAAGACGACTCCTACGAGCAGTACTTC.

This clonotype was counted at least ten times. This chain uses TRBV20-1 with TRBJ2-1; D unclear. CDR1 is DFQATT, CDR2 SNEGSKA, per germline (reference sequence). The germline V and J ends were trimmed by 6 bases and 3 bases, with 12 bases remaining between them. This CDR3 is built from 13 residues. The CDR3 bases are TGCAGTGCACCTACCGGAAGCTACAATGAGCAGTTCTTC. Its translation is CSAPTGSYNEQFF.

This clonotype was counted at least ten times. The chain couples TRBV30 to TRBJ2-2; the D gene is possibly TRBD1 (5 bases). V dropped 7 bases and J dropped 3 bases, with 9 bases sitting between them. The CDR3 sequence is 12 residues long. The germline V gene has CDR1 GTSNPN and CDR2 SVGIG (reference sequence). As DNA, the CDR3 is TGTGCCTCCCGCAGGGACACCGGGGAGCTGTTTTTT. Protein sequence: CASRRDTGELFF.

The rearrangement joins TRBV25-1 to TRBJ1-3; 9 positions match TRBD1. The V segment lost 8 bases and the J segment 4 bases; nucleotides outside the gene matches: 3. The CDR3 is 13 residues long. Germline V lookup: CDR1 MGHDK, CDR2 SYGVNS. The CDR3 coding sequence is TGTGCCAGCCTGGGACAGGGAGGAAACACCATATATTTT. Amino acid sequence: CASLGQGGNTIYF.

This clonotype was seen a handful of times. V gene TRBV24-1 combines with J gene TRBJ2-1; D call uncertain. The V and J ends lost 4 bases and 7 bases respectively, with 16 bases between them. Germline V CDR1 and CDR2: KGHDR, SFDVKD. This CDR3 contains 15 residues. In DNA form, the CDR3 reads TGTGCCACCAGTGACCCCGGGCTCACGGAAAATGAGCAGTTCTTC. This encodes CATSDPGLTENEQFF.

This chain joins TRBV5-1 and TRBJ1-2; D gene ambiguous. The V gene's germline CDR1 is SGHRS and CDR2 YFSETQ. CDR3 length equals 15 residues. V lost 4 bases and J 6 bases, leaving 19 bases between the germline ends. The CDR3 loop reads CASSGSGRAYNGYTF. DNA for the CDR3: TGCGCCAGCAGCGGCTCCGGGAGGGCCTATAATGGCTACACCTTC.